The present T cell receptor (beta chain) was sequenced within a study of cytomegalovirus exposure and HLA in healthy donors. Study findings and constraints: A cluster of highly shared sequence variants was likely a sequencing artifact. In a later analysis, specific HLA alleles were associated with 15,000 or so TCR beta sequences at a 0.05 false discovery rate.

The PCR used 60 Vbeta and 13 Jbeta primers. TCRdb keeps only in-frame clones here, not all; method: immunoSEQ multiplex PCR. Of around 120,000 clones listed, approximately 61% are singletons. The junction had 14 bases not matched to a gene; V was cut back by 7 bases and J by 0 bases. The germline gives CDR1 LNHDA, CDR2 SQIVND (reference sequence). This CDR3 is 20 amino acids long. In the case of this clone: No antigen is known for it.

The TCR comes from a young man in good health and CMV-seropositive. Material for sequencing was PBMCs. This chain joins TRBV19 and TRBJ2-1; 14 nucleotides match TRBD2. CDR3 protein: CASTGTSGRSGVISYNEQFF. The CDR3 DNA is TGTGCCAGTACCGGGACTAGCGGGAGAAGTGGCGTCATCTCCTACAATGAGCAGTTCTTC.